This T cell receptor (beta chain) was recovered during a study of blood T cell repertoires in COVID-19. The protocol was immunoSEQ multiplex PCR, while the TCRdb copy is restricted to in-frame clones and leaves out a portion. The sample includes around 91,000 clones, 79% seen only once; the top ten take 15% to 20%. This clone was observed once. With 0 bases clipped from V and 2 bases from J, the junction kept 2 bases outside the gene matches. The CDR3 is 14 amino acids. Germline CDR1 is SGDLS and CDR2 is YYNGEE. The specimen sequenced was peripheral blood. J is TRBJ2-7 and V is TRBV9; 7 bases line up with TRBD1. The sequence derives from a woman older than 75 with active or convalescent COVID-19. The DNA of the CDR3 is TGTGCCAGCAGCGTAGGGGACAGCGCCTACGAGCAGTACTTC. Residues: CASSVGDSAYEQYF.